Reported below is one TCR beta chain. Its antigen remains unidentified. The repertoire was sequenced with immunoSEQ multiplex PCR; TCRdb's copy has only in-frame clones and lacks some. This table has about 2.4 million clones, 93% appearing once. The junction had 5 bases not matched to a gene; V was cut back by 0 bases and J by 3 bases. Per germline, CDR1 SGDLS and CDR2 YYNGEE. This CDR3 contains 15 residues. These data come from a study of shared clonotypes between healthy human individuals. Study results and limitations: Naive subsets, compared against memory subsets, generally had larger estimated richness values.

The sequenced sample consisted of naive CD4+ T cells from PBMCs. As for subset: CD45RA+ positively selected. The V call is TRBV9, the J call TRBJ2-5; 7 bases align to TRBD1. The receptor's source is a man aged 18 to 30 in good health. Some clones in this sample may be carry-over from other donors' samples. The CDR3 protein is CASSVATGIEETQYF. The CDR3 nucleotides read TGTGCCAGCAGCGTAGCGACAGGGATTGAAGAGACCCAGTACTTC.